One sample yielded the 13 T cell receptor beta chains listed below, sequenced in a study of regulatory T cells in long-lasting Graves disease. Arm-PCR of CDR3 regions and iRepertoire HTBI primers were used to build TCR beta libraries. Via MiXCR, TCRdb re-called the multiplex PCR reads, giving one row per CDR3 protein. In the table there are some 500,000 distinct CDR3 sequences, about 14% of which are singletons. Time point: newly diagnosed GD, antithyroid drugs for less than 3 months. PBMC-derived RNA was used for the TCR library. These data are also associated with another study on T cells in Graves' hyperthyroidism and ophthalmopathy.

Sample: peripheral blood mononuclear cells (PBMCs), taken at new diagnosis, from a patient treated with antithyroid drugs. The receptors were gathered from a man between 25 and 39 years old with Graves disease.

This clonotype was found many times. The chain couples TRBV2 to TRBJ2-7, with 8 bases identical to TRBD2. The V segment lost 6 bases and the J segment 2 bases; nucleotides outside the gene matches: 12. The CDR3 contains 16 residues. Germline V gives CDR1 SNHLY, CDR2 FYNNEI. CDR3 DNA sequence: TGTGCCAGCAGACTGGAAGCGGGAGAGGGAACCTACGAGCAGTACTTC. Its protein is CASRLEAGEGTYEQYF. Full variable domain (rest looked up from reference TRBV2 and TRBJ2-7): EPEVTQTPSHQVTQMGQEVILRCVPISNHLYFYWYRQILGQKVEFLVSFYNNEISEKSEIFDDQFSVERPDGSNFTLKIRSTKLEDSAMYFCASRLEAGEGTYEQYFGPGTRLTVT.

In this sample, this clonotype turned up many times. The J gene is TRBJ2-2, the V gene TRBV9; D may correspond to TRBD1 or TRBD2 (6 bases each). From germline, CDR1 is SGDLS and CDR2 YYNGEE. The CDR3 covers 13 residues. V shed 4 bases and J shed 7 bases, with 11 bases lying between them. The CDR3: CASSHGGIGELFF. CDR3 in DNA: TGTGCCAGCAGCCACGGGGGCATCGGGGAGCTGTTTTTT. The full variable domain, its missing parts supplied by reference TRBV9 and TRBJ2-2, is DSGVTQTPKHLITATGQRVTLRCSPRSGDLSVYWYQQSLDQGLQFLIQYYNGEERAKGNILERFSAQQFPDLHSELNLSSLELGDSALYFCASSHGGIGELFFGEGSRLTVL.

At least ten counts were recorded for this clonotype. The V gene is TRBV28, the J gene TRBJ2-7, with D hard to call. The CDR3 runs to 14 residues. Germline V gene sequence: CDR1 MDHEN, CDR2 SYDVKM. Trimming removed 3 bases at V and 2 bases at J, with 11 bases between. This CDR3 is CASSLDQVPYEQYF. The CDR3 nucleotides are TGTGCCAGCAGTTTGGACCAGGTTCCCTACGAGCAGTACTTC.

This clonotype was detected once. The rearrangement links TRBV7-7 to TRBJ2-5, with 10 bases aligning to TRBD2. This CDR3 is built from 16 residues. V gave up 6 bases and J gave up 2 bases; unmatched junction bases: 9. Germline V lookup: CDR1 SSHAT, CDR2 FNYEAQ (reference sequence). The CDR3 loop is CASRGRLAGSQETQYF. As DNA, the CDR3 is TGTGCCAGCAGGGGGCGACTAGCGGGCTCTCAAGAGACCCAGTACTTC.

This clonotype was picked up many times. V and J are TRBV29-1 and TRBJ2-7; TRBD1 aligns across 9 bases. The CDR3 is made up of 15 amino acids. V was clipped by 5 bases and J by 4 bases; unmatched bases: 12. CDR1 and CDR2 (germline): SQVTM, ANQGSEA. The CDR3 DNA sequence: TGCAGCGTTAATACCGGGACAGGGAACGCGTACGAGCAGTACTTC. As protein: CSVNTGTGNAYEQYF.

The V and J genes are TRBV19 and TRBJ2-4, with 7 nucleotides matching TRBD2. CDR3 size: 13 residues. V lost 7 bases, J lost 8 bases, and 8 bases stayed unmatched. The germline V gene has CDR1 LNHDA and CDR2 SQIVND (reference sequence). In DNA, the CDR3 is TGTGCCAGTACCCCCCCGGCGGGGGACATTCAGTACTTC. Residues: CASTPPAGDIQYF.

This clonotype was seen many times. The J gene is TRBJ1-1, the V gene TRBV12-3 or TRBV12-4; the D gene is possibly TRBD1 (6 bases). V shed 7 bases and J shed 4 bases, with 16 bases lying between them. This CDR3 has 14 residues. CDR3 in amino acids: CASTRGGVGTEAFF. The CDR3 DNA is TGTGCCAGCACTAGGGGGGGGGTCGGCACTGAAGCTTTCTTT.

Notes on this clonotype: In this CDR3 the conserved last residue, phenylalanine or tryptophan, is missing, so a read error is likely. V gene TRBV20-1 combines with J gene TRBJ1-1, with D tentatively TRBD1 (6 bases). Germline V gene sequence: CDR1 DFQATT, CDR2 SNEGSKA (reference sequence). This CDR3 has 14 amino acids. Trimming shortened V by 3 bases and J by 2 bases, and 13 bases separated the two germline ends. The CDR3 is CSASPRTENTEAFS. CDR3 DNA: TGCAGTGCTAGCCCCCGGACAGAAAACACTGAAGCTTTCTCT.

This clonotype appeared a few times. Because it lacks the conserved phenylalanine or tryptophan at the end, this CDR3 is likely a read error. The DNA is left out, because the CDR3 cannot be placed on it with certainty; the CDR3 is given as TCRdb lists it. This sequence joins TRBV11-1 and TRBJ2-7; the table's D call, TRBD2, has no DNA check behind it. The CDR3 region is 8 residues in length, termini included. Germline CDR1 and CDR2: SGHAT and FQDESV (reference sequence). The CDR3 sequence is CASSSLLS.

This clonotype was observed a few times. This rearrangement joins TRBV18 to TRBJ2-2, with TRBD2 matching 7 bases. There are 16 residues in the CDR3. Germline V gene sequence: CDR1 KGHSH, CDR2 LQKENI. Trimming at V came to 5 bases and at J to 0 bases, leaving 6 bases not matched to a gene. The CDR3 nucleotides read TGTGCCAGCTCAGGCCGACTAGCCCCGAACACCGGGGAGCTGTTTTTT. It is translated as CASSGRLAPNTGELFF.

This clonotype occurred many times. The chain recombines TRBV7-2 with TRBJ2-1, with 8 bases aligning to TRBD1. The germline gives CDR1 SGHTA, CDR2 FQGNSA. Trimming at V came to 1 base and at J to 0 bases, leaving 5 bases not matched to a gene. This CDR3 comprises 17 residues. The CDR3 region is CASSLGGTGFSYNEQFF. CDR3 in DNA: TGTGCCAGCAGCTTAGGGGGGACAGGATTCTCCTACAATGAGCAGTTCTTC.

This clonotype was counted many times. The chain is built from TRBV20-1 and TRBJ2-1; the match to TRBD2 covers 7 bases. The CDR3 spans 15 residues. CDR1 DFQATT and CDR2 SNEGSKA come from the germline V gene (reference sequence). V lost 5 bases, J lost 1 base, and 8 bases stayed unmatched. The CDR3, as DNA: TGCAGTGCTGGTGGTAGCGGGCTTTCCTACAATGAGCAGTTCTTC. Translated, it gives CSAGGSGLSYNEQFF.

J is TRBJ2-2 and V is TRBV6-1, with D perhaps assigned TRBD1 or TRBD2 (5 bases each). The V and J ends lost 8 bases and 0 bases respectively, with 19 bases between them. Germline CDR1 is MNHNS and CDR2 is SASEGT. CDR3 length: 17 amino acids. The chain's CDR3 is CASGESWGWTNTGELFF. DNA of the CDR3: TGTGCCAGCGGGGAAAGCTGGGGGTGGACGAACACCGGGGAGCTGTTTTTT.